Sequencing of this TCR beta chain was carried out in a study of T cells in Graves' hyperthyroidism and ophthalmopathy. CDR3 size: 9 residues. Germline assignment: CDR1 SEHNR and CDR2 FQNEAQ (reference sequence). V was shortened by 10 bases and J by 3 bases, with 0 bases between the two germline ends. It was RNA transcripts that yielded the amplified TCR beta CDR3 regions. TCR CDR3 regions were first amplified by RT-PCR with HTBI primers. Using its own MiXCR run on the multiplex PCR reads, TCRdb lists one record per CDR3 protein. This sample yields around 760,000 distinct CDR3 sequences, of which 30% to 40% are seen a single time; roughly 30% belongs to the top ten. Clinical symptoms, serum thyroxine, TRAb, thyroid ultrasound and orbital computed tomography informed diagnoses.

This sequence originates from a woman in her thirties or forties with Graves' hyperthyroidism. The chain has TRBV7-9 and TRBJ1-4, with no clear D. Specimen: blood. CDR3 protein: CATNEKLFF. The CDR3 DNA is TGTGCCACTAATGAAAAACTGTTTTTT.